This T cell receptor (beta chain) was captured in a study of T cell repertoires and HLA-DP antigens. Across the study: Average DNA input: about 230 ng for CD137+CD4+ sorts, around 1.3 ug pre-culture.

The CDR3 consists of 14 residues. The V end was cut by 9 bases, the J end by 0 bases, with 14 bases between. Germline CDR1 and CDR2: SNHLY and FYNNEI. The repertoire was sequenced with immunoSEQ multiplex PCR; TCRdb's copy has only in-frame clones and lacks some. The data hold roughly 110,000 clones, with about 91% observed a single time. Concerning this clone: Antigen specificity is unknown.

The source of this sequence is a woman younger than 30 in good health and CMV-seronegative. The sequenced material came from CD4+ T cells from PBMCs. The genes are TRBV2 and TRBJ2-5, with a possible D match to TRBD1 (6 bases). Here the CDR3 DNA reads TGTGCCAGTAGATCTAACAGGGACCAAGAGACCCAGTACTTC. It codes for CASRSNRDQETQYF.